The T cell receptor beta chain under discussion was sequenced for a study of OX40 agonist ivuxolimab in advanced cancers. General study results and limits: Certain nonresponders additionally had low normalized T-cell clonal expansion. Among the least clonally expanded were partial responders at 0.1-3.0 mg/kg. Expanded clones were, on average, more numerous among CD8+ T cells than CD4+.

TCRdb's table, derived via immunoSEQ multiplex PCR, lists solely in-frame clones and lacks some. The sample lists tens of thousands of clones; around 82% were seen once. Of note for this clone: No antigen is known for it.

Germline CDR1 and CDR2: LNHDA and SQIVND (reference sequence). The CDR3 length is 16 residues. V gave up 4 bases and J gave up 1 base; unmatched junction bases: 7. This TCR derives from an adult with an advanced solid tumor such as melanoma, head and neck, liver or kidney cancer. Sample: CD4+ or CD8+ T cells sorted from blood, taken in a trial of the OX40 agonist ivuxolimab. This chain connects TRBV19 to TRBJ2-4; the match to TRBD1 covers 7 bases. The CDR3 region is CASSTTGEWAKNIQYF. CDR3 in DNA: TGTGCCAGTAGTACTACAGGGGAATGGGCCAAAAACATTCAGTACTTC.